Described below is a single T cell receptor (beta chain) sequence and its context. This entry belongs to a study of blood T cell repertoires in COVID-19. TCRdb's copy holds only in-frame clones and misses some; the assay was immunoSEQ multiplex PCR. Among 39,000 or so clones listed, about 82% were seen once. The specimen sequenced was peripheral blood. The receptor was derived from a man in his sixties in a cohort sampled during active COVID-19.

In DNA, the CDR3 is TGTGCCAGCAGCGTAGGGACCTTAGCGGGGGGTAGGGAGACCCAGTACTTC. Protein: CASSVGTLAGGRETQYF. The chain couples TRBV9 to TRBJ2-5; 10 bases map to TRBD2. Trimming removed 0 bases from V and 5 bases from J; junction bases left unmatched: 10. The CDR3 sequence is 17 residues long. Germline CDR1 reads SGDLS; CDR2 reads YYNGEE.